Below, 9 T cell receptor beta chains from the same sample are listed, as sequenced in a study of cytomegalovirus exposure and HLA in healthy donors. The PCR had 60 Vbeta and 13 Jbeta primers. Assay: immunoSEQ multiplex PCR; the TCRdb copy retains only in-frame clones and omits some. Among some 140,000 clones listed, 80% were seen once. Material: PBMCs. The source is a man under 40 in good health and CMV-seropositive.

J is TRBJ1-1 and V is TRBV30; D remains unclear. The CDR3 is 13 residues long. V lost 1 base and J lost 5, with 11 bases in between. Germline V gene sequence: CDR1 GTSNPN, CDR2 SVGIG (reference sequence). As DNA, the CDR3 is TGTGCCTGGAGTGCGCAGGAGGGAACTGAAGCTTTCTTT. This translates into CAWSAQEGTEAFF.

This chain joins TRBV6-5 and TRBJ2-4; tentatively, D is TRBD2 (5 bases). The V gene's germline CDR1 is MNHEY and CDR2 SVGAGI. CDR3 length equals 15 residues. The germline V and J ends were trimmed by 5 bases and 1 base, with 12 bases remaining between them. The CDR3 coding sequence is TGTGCCAGCAGTATAGGGAGCTGGGCCAAAAACATTCAGTACTTC. Its translation is CASSIGSWAKNIQYF.

The rearrangement links TRBV5-8 to TRBJ2-2, with 9 bases identical to TRBD1. The V and J ends lost 6 bases and 2 bases, in that order; junction bases with no gene match: 8. This CDR3 region has 16 residues. Per germline, CDR1 SGHTS and CDR2 YDEGEE. CDR3 in amino acids: CASNGQGSLNTGELFF. The CDR3 nucleotides read TGTGCCAGCAACGGACAGGGGTCTCTAAACACCGGGGAGCTGTTTTTT. The full variable domain, with the rest looked up from reference TRBV5-8 and TRBJ2-2, is EAGVTQSPTHLIKTRGQQATLRCSPISGHTSVYWYQQALGLGLQFLLWYDEGEERNRGNFPPRFSGRQFPNYSSELNVNALELEDSALYLCASNGQGSLNTGELFFGEGSRLTVL.

CDR3 coding DNA: TGTGCCAGCAGCCAAGGAGGGAGTAATGAAAAACTGTTTTTT. This codes for CASSQGGSNEKLFF. The V call is TRBV9, the J call TRBJ1-4; D ambiguous. The CDR3 totals 14 residues. V dropped 4 bases and J dropped 4 bases, with 11 bases sitting between them. Germline CDR1 and CDR2: SGDLS and YYNGEE.

V is TRBV7-2 and J is TRBJ2-2, with TRBD1 matching over 10 bases. With 5 bases clipped from V and 7 bases from J, the junction kept 7 bases outside the gene matches. This CDR3 spans 15 amino acids. Germline V gene sequence: CDR1 SGHTA, CDR2 FQGNSA. This chain's CDR3 is CASSRRQGASGELFF. The CDR3 region has the DNA TGTGCCAGCAGCCGAAGACAGGGGGCAAGCGGGGAGCTGTTTTTT.

The gene calls are TRBV29-1 and TRBJ1-1, with 11 bases matching TRBD1. Germline loops: CDR1 SQVTM, CDR2 ANQGSEA. Trimming at V came to 6 bases and at J to 0 bases, leaving 6 bases not matched to a gene. This CDR3 is 15 amino acids long. This CDR3 is CSVGQGALLNTEAFF. As DNA, the CDR3 is TGCAGCGTAGGACAGGGGGCCCTCCTGAACACTGAAGCTTTCTTT.

The chain links TRBV2 to TRBJ2-6, with 11 bases that match TRBD2. The V segment lost 5 bases and the J segment 0 bases; nucleotides outside the gene matches: 3. The CDR3 contains 17 residues. Germline V lookup: CDR1 SNHLY, CDR2 FYNNEI. The CDR3 sequence: CASSRLAGYSGANVLTF. CDR3 sequence (DNA): TGTGCCAGCAGTCGACTAGCGGGGTACTCTGGGGCCAACGTCCTGACTTTC.

The chain joins TRBV9 to TRBJ2-7, with TRBD1 matching 11 bases. V lost 4 bases to trimming and J lost 7 bases; unmatched junction nucleotides: 7. The CDR3 contains 14 residues. Per the germline V gene, CDR1 is SGDLS and CDR2 is YYNGEE. The CDR3 protein is CASSLGQGAEEQYF. The CDR3 DNA follows: TGTGCCAGCAGCTTAGGACAGGGGGCAGAGGAGCAGTACTTC.

This clone was observed a single time. The chain links TRBV29-1 to TRBJ2-3; 8 positions agree with TRBD1. J was trimmed by 7 bases and V by 3 bases; bases with no gene match: 6. CDR1 SQVTM and CDR2 ANQGSEA come from the germline V gene. CDR3 length: 13 residues. CDR3 amino acids: CSVEGQGAYTQYF. The DNA of the CDR3 is TGCAGCGTTGAGGGGCAGGGGGCTTATACGCAGTATTTT.